The next 10 T cell receptor beta chains were all read from a single sample in a study of OX40 agonist ivuxolimab in advanced cancers. TCRdb's table, derived via immunoSEQ multiplex PCR, lists solely in-frame clones and lacks some. The data contain about 40,000 clones, around 82% of them singletons. The specimen comprised CD4+ or CD8+ T cells sorted from blood, sampled in a trial of the OX40 agonist ivuxolimab. The receptors were gathered from an adult with an advanced solid tumor such as melanoma, head and neck, liver or kidney cancer.

In its sample, this clone was seen a few times. The V call is TRBV5-6, the J call TRBJ2-5; D gene uncertain. The CDR3 contains 14 residues. The germline gives CDR1 SGHDT, CDR2 YYEEEE. The V end lost 1 base, the J end lost 1 base, and 8 bases lay between the germline ends. The DNA of the CDR3 is TGTGCCAGCAGCTTGTTGGCTACCCAAGAGACCCAGTACTTC. It yields the protein CASSLLATQETQYF.

As DNA, the CDR3 is TGTGCCAGCAGCTTAGTTGTAATGGGGACAGGAGATTCACCCCTCCACTTT. Amino acid sequence: CASSLVVMGTGDSPLHF. The J gene is TRBJ1-6, the V gene TRBV7-2; 8 bases fit TRBD1. J was trimmed by 8 bases and V by 1 base; bases with no gene match: 10. Germline V gene data show CDR1 as SGHTA and CDR2 as FQGNSA. CDR3 size: 17 residues.

The chain uses TRBV4-1 and TRBJ2-2; the D gene is possibly TRBD2 (6 bases). V was clipped by 4 bases and J by 1 base, with 10 bases between them. CDR1 and CDR2 from the germline V gene are MGHRA and YSYEKL. This CDR3 is built from 15 residues. The CDR3 loop is CASSRGDLNTGELFF. CDR3 DNA sequence: TGCGCCAGCAGCCGCGGGGACTTGAACACCGGGGAGCTGTTTTTT.

The chain recombines TRBV6-5 with TRBJ2-7, with 8 bases that match TRBD2. V lost 0 bases and J lost 2; bases outside the gene matches: 6. The CDR3 has 16 residues. The germline V gene encodes CDR1 MNHEY and CDR2 SVGAGI. The CDR3 DNA reads TGTGCCAGCAGTTACTCAAGCGGGGGTACGCCCTACGAGCAGTACTTC. Translated: CASSYSSGGTPYEQYF.

This clone was seen a handful of times. The chain employs TRBV10-3 and TRBJ1-4; TRBD1 agrees at 9 bases. The germline V gene has CDR1 ENHRY and CDR2 SYGVKD. The CDR3 has 16 residues. V gave up 2 bases and J gave up 7 bases; unmatched junction bases: 8. The CDR3 coding sequence is TGTGCCATCAGTGAGAGGGACAGGGAAGGATTTGAAAAACTGTTTTTT. Protein sequence: CAISERDREGFEKLFF.

The chain employs TRBV19 and TRBJ1-2, with 8 bases aligning to TRBD1. Germline V gene sequence: CDR1 LNHDA, CDR2 SQIVND (reference sequence). V lost 3 bases, J lost 7 bases, and 10 bases stayed unmatched. This CDR3 region has 15 residues. The CDR3 is CASSISRDRRFGYTF. The CDR3 region has the DNA TGTGCCAGTAGTATCAGCCGGGACAGGCGGTTTGGCTACACCTTC.

The V and J genes are TRBV5-6 and TRBJ2-7; D may match TRBD1 or TRBD2 (6 bases each). Deletions cut 3 bases from V and 3 bases from J, with 13 bases between. Germline lookup yields CDR1 SGHDT and CDR2 YYEEEE. CDR3 length equals 14 residues. CDR3 DNA sequence: TGTGCCAGCAGCTCCGAGGGGGGTTTCTACGAGCAGTACTTC. This codes for CASSSEGGFYEQYF.

The chain joins TRBV6-4 to TRBJ2-1, with D perhaps matching TRBD1 (5 bases). The CDR3 spans 13 residues. The germline V and J ends were trimmed by 4 bases and 5 bases, with 9 bases remaining between them. The germline V gene has CDR1 MRHNA and CDR2 SNTAGT. DNA for the CDR3: TGTGCCAGCAGTGTGGGCAGGGACAATGAGCAGTTCTTC. Amino acid sequence: CASSVGRDNEQFF.

The CDR3 sequence is CASMLGLAGNTIYF. The CDR3 coding sequence is TGTGCCAGCATGCTGGGGCTGGCGGGAAACACCATATATTTT. The chain carries TRBV7-9 and TRBJ1-3; the D gene is possibly TRBD1 (5 bases). CDR3 length equals 14 residues. Trimming took 7 bases from V and 4 from J, leaving 14 bases between them. The V gene's germline CDR1 is SEHNR and CDR2 FQNEAQ (reference sequence).

This sequence joins TRBV7-6 and TRBJ1-4; D possibly corresponds to TRBD1 (6 bases). The ends were cut back, 3 bases at V and 8 bases at J, with 16 bases in the middle. Germline V gene sequence: CDR1 SGHVS, CDR2 FNYEAQ. This CDR3 contains 15 residues. In nucleotides, the CDR3 is TGTGCCAGCAGCTTTCAGGGGACGATAGAAGAAAAACTGTTTTTT. Translated: CASSFQGTIEEKLFF.